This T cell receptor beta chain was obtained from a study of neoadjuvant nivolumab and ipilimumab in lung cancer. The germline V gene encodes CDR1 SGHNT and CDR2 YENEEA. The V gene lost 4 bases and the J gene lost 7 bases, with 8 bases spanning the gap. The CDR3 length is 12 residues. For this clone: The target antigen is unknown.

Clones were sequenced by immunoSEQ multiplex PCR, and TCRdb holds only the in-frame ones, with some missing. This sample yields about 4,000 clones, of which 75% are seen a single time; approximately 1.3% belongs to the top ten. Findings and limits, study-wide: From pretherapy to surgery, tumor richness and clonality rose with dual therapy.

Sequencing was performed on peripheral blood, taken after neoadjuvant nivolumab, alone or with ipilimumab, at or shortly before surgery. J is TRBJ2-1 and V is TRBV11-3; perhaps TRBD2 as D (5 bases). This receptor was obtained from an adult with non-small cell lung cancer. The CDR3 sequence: CASSSRANEQFF. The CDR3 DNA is TGTGCCAGCAGCTCGAGGGCGAATGAGCAGTTCTTC.